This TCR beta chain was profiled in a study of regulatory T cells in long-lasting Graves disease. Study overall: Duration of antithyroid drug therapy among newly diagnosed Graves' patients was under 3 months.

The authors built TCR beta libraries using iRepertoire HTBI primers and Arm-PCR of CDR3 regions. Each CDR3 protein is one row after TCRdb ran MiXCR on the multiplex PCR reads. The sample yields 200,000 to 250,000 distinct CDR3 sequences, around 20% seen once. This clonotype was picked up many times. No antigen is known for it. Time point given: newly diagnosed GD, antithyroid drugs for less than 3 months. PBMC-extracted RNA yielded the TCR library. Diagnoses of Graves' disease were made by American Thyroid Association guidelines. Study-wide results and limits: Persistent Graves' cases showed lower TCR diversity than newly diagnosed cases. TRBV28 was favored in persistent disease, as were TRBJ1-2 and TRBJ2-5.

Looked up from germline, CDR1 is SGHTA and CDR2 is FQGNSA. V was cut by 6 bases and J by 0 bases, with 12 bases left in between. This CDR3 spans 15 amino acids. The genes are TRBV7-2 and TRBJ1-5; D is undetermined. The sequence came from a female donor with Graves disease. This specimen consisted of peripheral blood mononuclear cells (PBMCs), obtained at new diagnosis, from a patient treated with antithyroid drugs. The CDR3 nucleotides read TGTGCCAGCAGGCTAGCCAGTTCTAGCAATCAGCCCCAGCATTTT. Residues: CASRLASSSNQPQHF.